These T cell receptor beta chains were read from a single sample in a study of T cell responses to AZD1222 COVID-19 vaccine. Produced via immunoSEQ multiplex PCR; TCRdb's table is partial and in-frame only. The repertoire holds about 140,000 clones, 92% seen once, with just over 3% in the top ten. The sample in question was peripheral blood, obtained on day 0 of AZD1222 vaccination. These receptors were obtained from an adult in good health. The CDR3 runs from the conserved cysteine through the conserved F or W. The order of the fields is clone size, V gene, J gene, D gene, CDR3 protein, CDR3 DNA. D genes are given only for firm matches. Only part of the rows carry a size: once, few, many, or a class if the clone is expanded.

size: -
V: TRBV29-1
J: TRBJ2-7
D: -
CDR3: CSVERAEGPPYEQYF
DNA: TGCAGCGTTGAGAGGGCTGAGGGACCGCCCTACGAGCAGTACTTC

size: -
V: TRBV27
J: TRBJ2-2
D: TRBD1
CDR3: CASSPRLRGHTGELFF
DNA: TGTGCCAGCAGTCCTCGATTGAGGGGGCACACCGGGGAGCTGTTTTTT

size: -
V: TRBV29-1
J: TRBJ2-5
D: -
CDR3: CSVEGQTGPGETQYF
DNA: TGCAGCGTTGAAGGCCAAACAGGGCCGGGGGAGACCCAGTACTTC

size: -
V: TRBV15
J: TRBJ2-5
D: TRBD2
CDR3: CATISRGSGRGFETQYF
DNA: TGTGCCACCATCTCGAGGGGTAGCGGGAGGGGGTTCGAGACCCAGTACTTC

size: -
V: TRBV6-2/TRBV6-3
J: TRBJ1-1
D: -
CDR3: CASSPGLSNTEAFF
DNA: TGTGCCAGCAGTCCCGGACTGAGTAACACTGAAGCTTTCTTT

size: -
V: TRBV6-5
J: TRBJ1-5
D: -
CDR3: CASRDGPSNKHF
DNA: TGTGCCAGCAGGGACGGACCGTCCAATAAGCATTTT

size: -
V: TRBV7-2
J: TRBJ2-5
D: -
CDR3: CASSLFRRQETQYF
DNA: TGTGCCAGCAGCTTATTCCGCCGCCAAGAGACCCAGTACTTC

size: -
V: TRBV10-3
J: TRBJ2-3
D: TRBD2
CDR3: CAIAGTSGRAVSTDTQYF
DNA: TGTGCCATCGCTGGGACTAGCGGGAGGGCCGTCTCAACAGATACGCAGTATTTT

size: few
V: TRBV18
J: TRBJ2-1
D: -
CDR3: CASSPIARSDDNEQFF
DNA: TGTGCCAGCTCACCAATTGCTAGGTCCGACGACAATGAGCAGTTCTTC

size: -
V: TRBV7-2
J: TRBJ2-1
D: -
CDR3: CASSPFAAGNEQFF
DNA: TGTGCCAGCAGCCCCTTTGCGGCAGGGAATGAGCAGTTCTTC

size: once
V: TRBV6-5
J: TRBJ2-1
D: -
CDR3: CASSYSRDVDNEQFF
DNA: TGTGCCAGCAGTTACTCGAGGGACGTAGACAATGAGCAGTTCTTC

size: -
V: TRBV3-1/TRBV3-2
J: TRBJ2-1
D: -
CDR3: CASSQGCSGALDEQFF
DNA: TGTGCCAGCAGCCAAGGGTGTTCGGGGGCCTTAGATGAGCAGTTCTTC

size: -
V: TRBV11-1
J: TRBJ2-3
D: -
CDR3: CASSLVRVSDTQYF
DNA: TGTGCCAGCAGCTTAGTGCGGGTTTCAGATACGCAGTATTTT

size: -
V: TRBV18
J: TRBJ2-3
D: -
CDR3: CASSPPGFEGGTDTQYF
DNA: TGTGCCAGCTCACCACCAGGCTTCGAGGGGGGGACAGATACGCAGTATTTT

size: -
V: TRBV6-1
J: TRBJ1-4
D: -
CDR3: CASSEWAEANEKLFF
DNA: TGTGCCAGCAGTGAATGGGCAGAAGCTAATGAAAAACTGTTTTTT

size: few
V: TRBV7-2
J: TRBJ1-2
D: TRBD1
CDR3: CASSPQGGVQDGYTF
DNA: TGTGCCAGCAGCCCACAGGGGGGGGTTCAGGATGGCTACACCTTC

size: -
V: TRBV7-8
J: TRBJ2-1
D: -
CDR3: CASRPHGGGNEQFF
DNA: TGTGCCAGCAGGCCCCACGGAGGAGGCAATGAGCAGTTCTTC

size: once
V: TRBV3-1/TRBV3-2
J: TRBJ2-3
D: -
CDR3: CASKASRGTQYF
DNA: TGTGCCAGCAAGGCGTCTAGAGGTACGCAGTATTTT

size: once
V: TRBV2
J: TRBJ1-2
D: TRBD1
CDR3: CARLSRGQGANYGYTF
DNA: TGTGCCAGACTTTCACGGGGACAGGGGGCGAACTATGGCTACACCTTC

size: -
V: TRBV7-9
J: TRBJ1-2
D: -
CDR3: CASSLANAGLYGYTF
DNA: TGTGCCAGCAGCTTAGCGAACGCAGGACTCTATGGCTACACCTTC

size: -
V: TRBV16
J: TRBJ2-1
D: TRBD2
CDR3: CASSLGLAGNEQFF
DNA: TGTGCCAGCAGCCTCGGACTAGCGGGAAATGAGCAGTTCTTC

size: -
V: TRBV3-1/TRBV3-2
J: TRBJ1-1
D: TRBD1
CDR3: CASRAGGRNTEAFF
DNA: TGTGCCAGCAGGGCAGGGGGCAGGAACACTGAAGCTTTCTTT

size: few
V: TRBV7-6
J: TRBJ2-2
D: -
CDR3: CASSLNGLAQGFTGELFF
DNA: TGTGCCAGCAGCTTAAATGGCTTGGCTCAGGGGTTCACCGGGGAGCTGTTTTTT

size: -
V: TRBV5-6
J: TRBJ2-7
D: TRBD2
CDR3: CASSLVREGFYEQYF
DNA: TGTGCCAGCAGCTTGGTCAGGGAGGGATTCTACGAGCAGTACTTC

size: -
V: TRBV30
J: TRBJ1-6
D: TRBD1
CDR3: CAWSRGDRDSPLHF
DNA: TGTGCCTGGAGTCGGGGGGACAGGGATTCACCCCTCCACTTT

size: -
V: TRBV30
J: TRBJ1-4
D: -
CDR3: CAWSEDPGNEKLFF
DNA: TGTGCCTGGAGTGAGGACCCAGGGAATGAAAAACTGTTTTTT

size: once
V: TRBV28
J: TRBJ1-4
D: TRBD1
CDR3: CASTKQGQPLEKLFF
DNA: TGTGCCAGCACCAAGCAGGGACAGCCGCTTGAAAAACTGTTTTTT

size: -
V: TRBV4-2
J: TRBJ1-5
D: TRBD1
CDR3: CASSPDRGLDQPQHF
DNA: TGTGCCAGCAGCCCGGACAGGGGGCTTGATCAGCCCCAGCATTTT

size: once
V: TRBV5-1
J: TRBJ1-6
D: TRBD1
CDR3: CASSLGTADSPLHF
DNA: TGCGCCAGCAGCCTAGGGACAGCGGATTCACCCCTCCACTTT

size: -
V: TRBV6-5
J: TRBJ2-4
D: -
CDR3: CASSDGGLAKNIQYF
DNA: TGTGCCAGCAGCGACGGTGGTTTAGCCAAAAACATTCAGTACTTC

size: -
V: TRBV5-4
J: TRBJ1-2
D: -
CDR3: CASSLYNTQRYTF
DNA: TGTGCCAGCAGCTTATACAATACTCAGCGCTACACCTTC

size: once
V: TRBV3-1/TRBV3-2
J: TRBJ2-4
D: -
CDR3: CASSQGQGPDIQYF
DNA: TGTGCCAGCAGCCAAGGTCAGGGCCCAGACATTCAGTACTTC

size: -
V: TRBV5-1
J: TRBJ2-1
D: TRBD2
CDR3: CVSSSGRSGNEQFF
DNA: TGCGTCTCGAGTAGCGGGAGGAGTGGAAATGAGCAGTTCTTC

size: -
V: TRBV30
J: TRBJ1-5
D: -
CDR3: CAWSVLGPMQPQHF
DNA: TGTGCCTGGAGTGTACTTGGTCCCATGCAGCCCCAGCATTTT

size: -
V: TRBV24-1
J: TRBJ2-1
D: -
CDR3: CATSGVPYNEQFF
DNA: TGTGCCACCAGTGGGGTGCCCTACAATGAGCAGTTCTTC